This entry is about one T cell receptor (beta chain). What it recognizes is unknown. Other DNA sequences in this specimen translate into the identical CDR3. The data belong to a study of cytomegalovirus exposure and HLA in healthy donors. The PCR used 60 Vbeta and 13 Jbeta primers. Profiled with immunoSEQ multiplex PCR; TCRdb holds only in-frame clones, not every one. The sample carries some 200,000 clones, around 79% recorded once. Whole-study findings and limits: Donor immune exposure was known only as CMV serostatus. There were 164 TCR beta chains listed as cytomegalovirus-associated. Per a later analysis, HLA-associated TCR beta chains showed more clonal expansion than other, equally common TCR beta chains.

Trimming took 2 bases from V and 6 from J; bases not matched to a gene: 1. The CDR3 is made up of 12 amino acids. CDR1 is SGDLS and CDR2 is YYNGEE in the germline V gene. The origin of this receptor is a male donor in good health and CMV-seropositive. Source material: PBMCs. The J gene is TRBJ2-7, the V gene TRBV9; TRBD1 aligns across 8 bases. Here the CDR3 reads CASSVDRGEQYF. The CDR3 DNA reads TGTGCCAGCAGCGTCGACAGGGGCGAGCAGTACTTC.